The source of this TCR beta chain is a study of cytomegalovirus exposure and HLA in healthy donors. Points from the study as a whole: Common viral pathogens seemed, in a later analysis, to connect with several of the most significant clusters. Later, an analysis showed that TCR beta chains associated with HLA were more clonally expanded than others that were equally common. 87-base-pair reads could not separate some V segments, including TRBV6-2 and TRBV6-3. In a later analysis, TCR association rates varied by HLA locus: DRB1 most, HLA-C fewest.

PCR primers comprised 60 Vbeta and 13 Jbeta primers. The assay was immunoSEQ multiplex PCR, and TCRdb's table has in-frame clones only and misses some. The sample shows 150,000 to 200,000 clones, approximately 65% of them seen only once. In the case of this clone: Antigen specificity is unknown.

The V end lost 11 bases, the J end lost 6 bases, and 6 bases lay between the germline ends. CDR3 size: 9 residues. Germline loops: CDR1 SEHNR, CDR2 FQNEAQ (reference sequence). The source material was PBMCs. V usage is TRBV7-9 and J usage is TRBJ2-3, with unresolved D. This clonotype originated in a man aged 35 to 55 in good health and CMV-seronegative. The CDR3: CALQDTQYF. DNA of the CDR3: TGTGCCCTCCAGGATACGCAGTATTTT.